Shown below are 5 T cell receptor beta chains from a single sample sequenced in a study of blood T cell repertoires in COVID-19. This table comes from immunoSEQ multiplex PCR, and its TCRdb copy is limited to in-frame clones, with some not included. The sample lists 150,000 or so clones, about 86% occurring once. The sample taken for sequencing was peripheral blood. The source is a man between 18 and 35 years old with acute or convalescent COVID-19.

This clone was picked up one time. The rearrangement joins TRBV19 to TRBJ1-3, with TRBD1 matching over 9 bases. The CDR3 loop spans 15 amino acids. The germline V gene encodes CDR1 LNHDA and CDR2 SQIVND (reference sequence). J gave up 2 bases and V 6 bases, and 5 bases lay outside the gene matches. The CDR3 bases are TGTGCCAGTAGACCACAGGGGGCCGCTGGAAACACCATATATTTT. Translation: CASRPQGAAGNTIYF.

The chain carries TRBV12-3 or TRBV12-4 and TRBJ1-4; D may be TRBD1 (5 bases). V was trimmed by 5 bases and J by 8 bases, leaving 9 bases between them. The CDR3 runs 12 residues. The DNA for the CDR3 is TGTGCCAGCAGTCTGGGGGGGGAAAAACTGTTTTTT. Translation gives CASSLGGEKLFF.

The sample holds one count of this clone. This chain's CDR3 is CASSPWDRKGYNEQFF. In DNA, the CDR3 is TGTGCCAGCAGCCCCTGGGACAGGAAGGGGTACAATGAGCAGTTCTTC. The chain links TRBV7-9 to TRBJ2-1; 8 nucleotides line up with TRBD1. CDR1 and CDR2 (germline): SEHNR, FQNEAQ (reference sequence). The CDR3 length is 16 residues. J gave up 4 bases and V 5 bases, and 10 bases lay outside the gene matches.

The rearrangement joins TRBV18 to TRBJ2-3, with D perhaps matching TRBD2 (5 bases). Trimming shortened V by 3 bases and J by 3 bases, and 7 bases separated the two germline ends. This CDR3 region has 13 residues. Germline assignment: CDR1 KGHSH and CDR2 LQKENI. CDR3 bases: TGTGCCAGCTCACCCCGGACTACAGATACGCAGTATTTT. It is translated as CASSPRTTDTQYF.

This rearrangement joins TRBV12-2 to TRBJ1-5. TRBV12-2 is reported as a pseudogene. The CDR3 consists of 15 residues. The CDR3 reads CASRLRNVSNQPQHF. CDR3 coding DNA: TGTGCAAGTCGCTTGAGAAACGTTAGCAATCAGCCCCAGCATTTT.